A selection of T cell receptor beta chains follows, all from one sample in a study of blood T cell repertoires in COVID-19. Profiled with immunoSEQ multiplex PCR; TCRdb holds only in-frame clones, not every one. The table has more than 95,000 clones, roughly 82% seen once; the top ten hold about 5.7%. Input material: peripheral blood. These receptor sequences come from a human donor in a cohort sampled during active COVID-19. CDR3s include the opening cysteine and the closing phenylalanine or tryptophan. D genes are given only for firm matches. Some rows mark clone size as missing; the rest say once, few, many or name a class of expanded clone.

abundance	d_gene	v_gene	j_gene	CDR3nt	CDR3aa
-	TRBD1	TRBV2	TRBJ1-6	TGTGCCAGCAGTAGACAGGGAAAAGGGAATTCACCCCTCCACTTT	CASSRQGKGNSPLHF
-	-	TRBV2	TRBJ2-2	TGTGCCAGCAGTGCGACACACTCGAACACCGGGGAGCTGTTTTTT	CASSATHSNTGELFF
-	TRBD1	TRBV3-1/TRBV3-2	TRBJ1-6	TGTGCCAGCAGCCAAAGGGACAGGGTTAATTCACCCCTCCACTTT	CASSQRDRVNSPLHF
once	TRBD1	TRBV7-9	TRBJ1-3	TGTGCCAGCGATGGCCTCCGGGACAGGGAATCTCGAAACACCATATATTTT	CASDGLRDRESRNTIYF
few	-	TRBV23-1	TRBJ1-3	TGCGCCACCCGGAAAGAGGGGGAAACTGTAAACACCATATATTTT	CATRKEGETVNTIYF
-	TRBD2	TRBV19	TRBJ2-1	TGTGCCAGTAGTATGCGCCCTAGCGGATACAATGAGCAGTTCTTC	CASSMRPSGYNEQFF
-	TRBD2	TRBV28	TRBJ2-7	TGTGCCAGCAAATTAGCGGGAGGTGTTCCCGAGCAGTACTTC	CASKLAGGVPEQYF
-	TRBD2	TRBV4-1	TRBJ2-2	TGCGCCAGCAGCCAAAGGGGACTAGCGGGAGGGGCCACCGGGGAGCTGTTTTTT	CASSQRGLAGGATGELFF
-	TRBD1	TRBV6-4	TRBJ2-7	TGTGCCAGCAGTGTCAGAGTGACAGGGGCGGACTACGAGCAGTACTTC	CASSVRVTGADYEQYF
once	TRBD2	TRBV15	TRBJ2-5	TGTGCCACCAGCAGAGCCAGGACTAGCGAAGAGACCCAGTACTTC	CATSRARTSEETQYF
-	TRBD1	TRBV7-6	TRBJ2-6	TGTGCCAGCAGCTCGACAGGGCTGACTGGGGCCAACGTCCTGACTTTC	CASSSTGLTGANVLTF
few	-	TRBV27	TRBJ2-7	TGTGCCAGCAGTATCCGGGACAACCGCTACGAGCAGTACTTC	CASSIRDNRYEQYF
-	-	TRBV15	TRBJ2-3	TGTGCCAGCTCGCCCGGTAAGACAGATACGCAGTATTTT	CASSPGKTDTQYF
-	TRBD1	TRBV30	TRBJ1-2	TGTGCCTGGAGTGTAGGAGGGGGCAACTATGGCTACACCTTC	CAWSVGGGNYGYTF
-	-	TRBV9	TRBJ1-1	TGTGCCAGCAGCGTAGCTCCGGGAGGGAACACTGAAGCTTTCTTT	CASSVAPGGNTEAFF
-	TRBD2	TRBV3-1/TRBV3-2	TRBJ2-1	TGTGCCAGCAGCCATCTAGCGGGAGTAGGGGAGCAGTTCTTC	CASSHLAGVGEQFF
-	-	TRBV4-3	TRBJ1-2	TGCGCCAGCAGCCAAGCGCACGGACAGACCTATGGCTACACCTTC	CASSQAHGQTYGYTF
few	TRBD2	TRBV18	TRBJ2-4	TGTGCCAGCTCACCCGCTCTAGCGGGAGCCCCGCCGGGCAAAAACATTCAGTACTTC	CASSPALAGAPPGKNIQYF
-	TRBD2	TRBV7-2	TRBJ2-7	TGTGCCAGCAGAAGGACTAGCGGGCTTTCCGACGAGCAGTACTTC	CASRRTSGLSDEQYF
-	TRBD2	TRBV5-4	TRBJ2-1	TGTGCCAGCAGCTCTCCTAGCGGGAAGGGTCCGTTCTTC	CASSSPSGKGPFF
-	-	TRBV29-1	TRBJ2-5	TGCAGCACCAAACCCCGGTCTAGCGTGCAAGAGACCCAGTACTTC	CSTKPRSSVQETQYF
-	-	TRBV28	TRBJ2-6	TGTGCCAGCCTCCCATCGGCTGGGGCCAACGTCCTGACTTTC	CASLPSAGANVLTF
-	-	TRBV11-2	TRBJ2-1	TGTGCCAGCAGCTTAGGGATAGGACAGTCAGGTGAGCAGTTCTTC	CASSLGIGQSGEQFF
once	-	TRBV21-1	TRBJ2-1	TGTGCCAGCAGCAAAGTCGGGACTAGCGAAAACAATGAGCAGTTCTTC	CASSKVGTSENNEQFF
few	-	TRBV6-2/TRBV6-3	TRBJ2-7	TGTGCCAGCAACCCCGGGTCCTACGAGCAGTACTTC	CASNPGSYEQYF
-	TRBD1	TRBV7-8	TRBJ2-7	TGTGCCAGCAGTTCCTCCGGGACAGGGGGCTGGTACGAGCAGTACTTC	CASSSSGTGGWYEQYF
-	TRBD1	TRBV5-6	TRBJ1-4	TGTGCCAGCAGACGACGGGACAGGGGGGACTCTAATGAAAAACTGTTTTTT	CASRRRDRGDSNEKLFF
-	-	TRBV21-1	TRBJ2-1	TGTGCCAGCAGCTATAAAGGACTAGCGGCATACAATGAGCAGTTCTTC	CASSYKGLAAYNEQFF
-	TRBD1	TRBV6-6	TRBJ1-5	TGTGCCAGCAGTTTTCGAGGGGGCGTCGGGCAGCCCCAGCATTTT	CASSFRGGVGQPQHF
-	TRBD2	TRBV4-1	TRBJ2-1	TGCGCCAGCAGCCAAAGTAGGAGAAACGGGAGGGGGAGCTCCTACAATGAGCAGTTCTTC	CASSQSRRNGRGSSYNEQFF
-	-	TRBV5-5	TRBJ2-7	TGTGCCAGCAGCTTCCCCTCCTGGCAGGGCGTCTACGAGCAGTACTTC	CASSFPSWQGVYEQYF
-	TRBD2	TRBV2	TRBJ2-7	TGTGCCAGCAAATTGGGGCCAGCGGGAGGGGGCGAGCAGTACTTC	CASKLGPAGGGEQYF
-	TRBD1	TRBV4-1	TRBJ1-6	TGCGCCAGCAGCCAGTTACAGGGGCCGAACTATTCACCCCTCCACTTT	CASSQLQGPNYSPLHF
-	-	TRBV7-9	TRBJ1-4	TGTGCCAGCAGCTTAGTTCGCGGCAATGAAAAACTGTTTTTT	CASSLVRGNEKLFF
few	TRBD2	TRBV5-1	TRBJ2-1	TGCGCCAGCAGCTCAGCGGGAGGATACAATGAGCAGTTCTTC	CASSSAGGYNEQFF
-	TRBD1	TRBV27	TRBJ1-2	TGTGCCAGCAGTTGGGACCCGACAGGGGTCGGCTACACCTTC	CASSWDPTGVGYTF
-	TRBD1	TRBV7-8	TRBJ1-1	TGTGCCAGCAGCCCAGGACAGGCAAAGTCCACTGAAGCTTTCTTT	CASSPGQAKSTEAFF
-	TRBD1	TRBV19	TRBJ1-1	TGTGCCAGTAGTATAGGGGCCGGGACAGCTAACACTGAAGCTTTCTTT	CASSIGAGTANTEAFF
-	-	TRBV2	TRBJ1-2	TGTGCCAGCAGTGAAATAGGAGACAGCTGGGGCTACACCTTC	CASSEIGDSWGYTF
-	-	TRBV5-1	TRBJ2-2	TGCGCCAGCAGCTTGGGGTTGGGGCGATCCGGGGAGCTGTTTTTT	CASSLGLGRSGELFF
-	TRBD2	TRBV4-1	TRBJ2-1	TGCGCCAGCAGACCCGGACGGGAGGGCCCCTACAATGAGCAGTTCTTC	CASRPGREGPYNEQFF
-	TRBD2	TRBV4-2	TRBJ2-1	TGTGCCAGCAGCCCAGGGGTCGGGGCTAGCGGGAGGGCGGGTCCTCGGGAGCAGTTCTTC	CASSPGVGASGRAGPREQFF
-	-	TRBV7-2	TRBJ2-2	TGTGCCAGCAGCTTATCAGGCGGGTCGAACACCGGGGAGCTGTTTTTT	CASSLSGGSNTGELFF
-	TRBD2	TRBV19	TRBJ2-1	TGTGCCAGTAGTAATCCGGGACTAGCGGACAATGAGCAGTTCTTC	CASSNPGLADNEQFF
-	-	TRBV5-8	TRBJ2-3	TGTGCCAGCAGCTTGTCGGATACGCAGTATTTT	CASSLSDTQYF
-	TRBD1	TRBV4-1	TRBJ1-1	TGCGCCAGCAGCCAGGGATACAGGGGGCGGACTGAAGCTTTCTTT	CASSQGYRGRTEAFF
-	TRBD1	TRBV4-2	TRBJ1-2	TGTGCCAGCAGCCTAGTCTCCGGGACAGGGGGCAGATATGGCTACACCTTC	CASSLVSGTGGRYGYTF